Shown below are 30 T cell receptor beta chains from a single sample sequenced in a study of T cell responses to AZD1222 COVID-19 vaccine. The method was immunoSEQ multiplex PCR; TCRdb's version includes in-frame clones alone and lacks a portion of them. The data contain 120,000 or so clones, around 91% of them singletons. The material sequenced was peripheral blood, taken on day 0 of AZD1222 vaccination. The receptors come from an adult in good health.

This chain links TRBV3-1 (or the pseudogene TRBV3-2) with TRBJ1-4; D gene unclear. The germline gives CDR1 LGHDT, CDR2 YNNKEL (reference sequence). The CDR3 runs to 14 residues. V was trimmed by 4 bases and J by 8 bases, leaving 14 bases between them. The CDR3 region has the DNA TGTGCCAGCAGCCCCGTGGTTAGTGGGGAAAAACTGTTTTTT. This codes for CASSPVVSGEKLFF.

V is TRBV5-3 and J is TRBJ1-2; D is uncertain. TRBV5-3 is an open reading frame whose function is uncertain. CDR3 size: 10 residues. The V end was cut by 2 bases, the J end by 12 bases, with 8 bases between. The CDR3 loop reads CARSFGIDTF. The CDR3 DNA sequence: TGTGCCAGAAGCTTCGGGATCGACACCTTC.

V and J are TRBV11-3 and TRBJ1-1; D gene uncertain. Germline-derived CDR1 and CDR2 are SGHNT and YENEEA. The CDR3 runs to 14 residues. Trimming cost V 0 bases and J 1 base, with 6 bases left between them. CDR3 loop: CASSLDSTNTEAFF. In nucleotides, the CDR3 is TGTGCCAGCAGCTTAGATTCGACGAACACTGAAGCTTTCTTT.

The chain recombines TRBV27 with TRBJ1-2; no clear D gene. This CDR3 has 14 amino acids. Trimming removed 2 bases at V and 2 bases at J, with 9 bases between. Germline CDR1 is MNHEY and CDR2 is SMNVEV (reference sequence). The CDR3 bases are TGTGCCAGCAGTTTACCACCGGACAACTATGGCTACACCTTC. Translated, it gives CASSLPPDNYGYTF.

The V gene is TRBV6-5, the J gene TRBJ1-2; possible D gene TRBD1, 5 bases. Germline loops: CDR1 MNHEY, CDR2 SVGAGI. The ends were cut back, 2 bases at V and 4 bases at J, with 8 bases in the middle. The CDR3 length is 13 residues. CDR3 nucleotides: TGTGCCAGCAGTTACGACAGTCTCTATGGCTACACCTTC. Its translation is CASSYDSLYGYTF.

The V call is TRBV6-5, the J call TRBJ2-7; the match to TRBD1 covers 8 bases. Germline V gene data show CDR1 as MNHEY and CDR2 as SVGAGI. The CDR3 is 15 residues long. V dropped 5 bases and J dropped 6; count of bases not matched to a gene: 12. The CDR3 loop is CASSPQPGQAREQYF. The DNA of the CDR3 is TGTGCCAGCAGTCCTCAGCCGGGACAGGCCCGCGAGCAGTACTTC.

The gene calls are TRBV30 and TRBJ2-3; D unclear. CDR3 size: 14 residues. Germline V gene data show CDR1 as GTSNPN and CDR2 as SVGIG (reference sequence). V shed 3 bases and J shed 6 bases, with 16 bases lying between them. The CDR3, as DNA: TGTGCCTGGAGCCCCGACTCCCTGGGGGATACGCAGTATTTT. Its protein product is CAWSPDSLGDTQYF.

The count of this clone is one. This chain links TRBV9 with TRBJ1-2; D possibly corresponds to TRBD1 (5 bases). V was trimmed by 2 bases and J by 8 bases, leaving 13 bases between them. Germline-derived CDR1 and CDR2 are SGDLS and YYNGEE. CDR3 length equals 13 residues. In nucleotides, the CDR3 is TGTGCCAGCAGCGTCCAGCAGGGTAGAGGCTACACCTTC. Protein sequence: CASSVQQGRGYTF.

The rearrangement uses TRBV7-9 and TRBJ1-5; D gene ambiguous. V shed 6 bases and J shed 2 bases, with 11 bases lying between them. CDR1 and CDR2 (germline): SEHNR, FQNEAQ (reference sequence). The CDR3 consists of 14 residues. The CDR3 sequence: CASSDTGGNQPQHF. CDR3 nucleotides: TGTGCCAGCAGTGACACGGGCGGCAATCAGCCCCAGCATTTT.

V usage is TRBV3-1 (or the pseudogene TRBV3-2) and J usage is TRBJ2-7; 10 bases match TRBD1. With V trimmed by 6 bases and J by 6 bases, 11 bases remained unmatched. This CDR3 region has 15 residues. Per the germline V gene, CDR1 is LGHDT and CDR2 is YNNKEL (reference sequence). Written as DNA, the CDR3 is TGTGCCAGCAGTTTCGGGACAGGGGTATCTTCCGAGCAGTACTTC. It yields the protein CASSFGTGVSSEQYF.

The rearrangement links TRBV18 to TRBJ2-1; TRBD1 might be the D (5 bases). V gave up 3 bases and J gave up 3 bases, with 9 bases separating them. CDR3 length: 14 residues. CDR1 is KGHSH, CDR2 LQKENI, per germline. The CDR3 region is CASSPGPNYNEQFF. The DNA for the CDR3 is TGTGCCAGCTCACCGGGGCCTAACTACAATGAGCAGTTCTTC.

The chain recombines TRBV19 with TRBJ1-1; D may be TRBD1 (5 bases). In germline, CDR1 is LNHDA, CDR2 SQIVND (reference sequence). The V end was cut by 3 bases, the J end by 3 bases, with 8 bases between. This CDR3 contains 13 residues. The CDR3 spells CASSIVGDTEAFF. Here the CDR3 DNA reads TGTGCCAGTAGTATCGTAGGGGACACTGAAGCTTTCTTT. Based on the CDR3 plus reference TRBV19 and TRBJ1-1, the full variable domain is DGGITQSPKYLFRKEGQNVTLSCEQNLNHDAMYWYRQDPGQGLRLIYYSQIVNDFQKGDIAEGYSVSREKKESFPLTVTSAQKNPTAFYLCASSIVGDTEAFFGQGTRLTVV.

This chain joins TRBV7-9 and TRBJ1-6, with 7 bases identical to TRBD1. The trim removed 5 bases at V and 10 bases at J, leaving 8 bases unmatched. This CDR3 spans 14 amino acids. Germline-derived CDR1 and CDR2 are SEHNR and FQNEAQ (reference sequence). In DNA, the CDR3 is TGTGCCAGCAGCCGAGGACAGGACAGGTCACCCCTCCACTTT. This gives the protein CASSRGQDRSPLHF.

V and J are TRBV27 and TRBJ2-2, with TRBD2 identical over 7 bases. CDR1 MNHEY and CDR2 SMNVEV come from the germline V gene (reference sequence). V lost 7 bases to trimming and J lost 0 bases; unmatched junction nucleotides: 5. This CDR3 has 15 residues. CDR3 DNA: TGTGCCAGCACCGGCGGGAGCACGAACACCGGGGAGCTGTTTTTT. As protein: CASTGGSTNTGELFF.

The J gene is TRBJ1-1, the V gene TRBV5-6; D is unclear. This CDR3 has 13 residues. Trimming took off 2 bases at V and 3 bases at J, with 8 bases between the two ends. The germline gives CDR1 SGHDT, CDR2 YYEEEE. CDR3 nucleotide sequence: TGTGCCAGCAGCTTTAGCCCAGACACTGAAGCTTTCTTT. Translating it yields CASSFSPDTEAFF.

This chain uses TRBV25-1 with TRBJ1-6, with D perhaps matching TRBD1 (5 bases). V lost 1 base and J lost 5, with 15 bases in between. The CDR3 covers 17 residues. The germline CDR1 and CDR2 sequences are MGHDK and SYGVNS. The CDR3 loop reads CASSEFGRALDNSPLHF. The CDR3, as DNA: TGTGCCAGCAGTGAATTTGGCAGGGCCCTAGATAATTCACCCCTCCACTTT.

This chain joins TRBV21-1 and TRBJ2-1; the table calls TRBD1, which could not be checked here. TRBV21-1 is classified as a pseudogene. This CDR3 spans 15 amino acids. CDR3 nucleotides: TGTGCCAGCAGCCCGGGACAGACAGGGGGCCGTGAGCAGTTCTTC. Translation: CASSPGQTGGREQFF.

The chain links TRBV30 to TRBJ1-2; D is undetermined. Germline CDR1 GTSNPN, CDR2 SVGIG (reference sequence). This CDR3 is built from 11 residues. Trimming shortened V by 1 base and J by 5 bases, and 5 bases separated the two germline ends. This CDR3 is CAWSAGYGYTF. The CDR3 nucleotides read TGTGCCTGGAGTGCGGGGTATGGCTACACCTTC.

The chain's CDR3 is CASSRTPTGGGGYTF. In DNA, the CDR3 is TGTGCCAGCAGCCGAACCCCGACAGGGGGCGGTGGCTACACCTTC. The chain joins TRBV6-5 to TRBJ1-2; 10 nucleotides align to TRBD1. CDR1 and CDR2 (germline): MNHEY, SVGAGI. V trimming: 6 bases; J trimming: 7 bases; junction bases outside the gene matches: 11. The CDR3 is 15 residues long.

The gene calls are TRBV7-9 and TRBJ2-3; D perhaps matches TRBD1 (5 bases). This CDR3 has 14 residues. V was cut by 3 bases and J by 0 bases, with 7 bases left in between. Germline V gives CDR1 SEHNR, CDR2 FQNEAQ (reference sequence). CDR3 nucleotides: TGTGCCAGCAGCTTTAAGGGGAGCACAGATACGCAGTATTTT. This sequence encodes CASSFKGSTDTQYF. Filled out from reference TRBV7-9 and TRBJ2-3, the complete variable domain reads DTGVSQNPRHKITKRGQNVTFRCDPISEHNRLYWYRQTLGQGPEFLTYFQNEAQLEKSRLLSDRFSAERPKGSFSTLEIQRTEQGDSAMYLCASSFKGSTDTQYFGPGTRLTVL.

The chain joins TRBV5-4 to TRBJ1-2, with TRBD1 as a possible D gene (5 bases). The germline V and J ends were trimmed by 5 bases and 8 bases, with 16 bases remaining between them. Germline assignment: CDR1 SGHNT and CDR2 YYREEE (reference sequence). This CDR3 region has 13 residues. The CDR3 sequence is CASRGGGFDGYTF. CDR3 nucleotides: TGTGCCAGCAGGGGCGGGGGGTTTGACGGCTACACCTTC.

This clone has a single count. This chain links TRBV9 with TRBJ1-1; the D gene is possibly TRBD1 (5 bases). The CDR3 extends over 13 amino acids. Trimming pared 4 bases from V and 3 bases from J, leaving 10 bases between. The germline CDR1 and CDR2 sequences are SGDLS and YYNGEE. The CDR3 region is CASSSGFHTEAFF. In DNA, the CDR3 is TGTGCCAGCAGCTCAGGGTTTCACACTGAAGCTTTCTTT.

This chain joins TRBV15 and TRBJ2-1; 11 bases map to TRBD2. The CDR3 is 17 amino acids. V trimming: 1 base; J trimming: 2 bases; junction bases outside the gene matches: 4. In germline, CDR1 is LNHNV, CDR2 YYDKDF (reference sequence). CDR3 loop: CATSRGPTSGTYNEQFF. DNA of the CDR3: TGTGCCACCAGCAGAGGCCCGACTAGCGGGACCTACAATGAGCAGTTCTTC. The variable domain in full, with the rest retrieved from reference TRBV15 and TRBJ2-1, is DAMVIQNPRYQVTQFGKPVTLSCSQTLNHNVMYWYQQKSSQAPKLLFHYYDKDFNNEADTPDNFQSRRPNTSFCFLDIRSPGLGDTAMYLCATSRGPTSGTYNEQFFGPGTRLTVL.

The chain couples TRBV3-1 (or the pseudogene TRBV3-2) to TRBJ1-1; D is undetermined. Germline lookup yields CDR1 LGHDT and CDR2 YNNKEL (reference sequence). Trimming removed 4 bases from V and 1 base from J, with 10 bases in between. This CDR3 is built from 14 residues. The DNA of the CDR3 is TGTGCCAGCAGCCGAAGGGAGGCGAACACTGAAGCTTTCTTT. This gives the protein CASSRREANTEAFF.

The chain combines TRBV2 with TRBJ1-1; TRBD1 is a possible D gene (5 bases). CDR1 and CDR2 from the germline V gene are SNHLY and FYNNEI. V lost 3 bases, J lost 0 bases, and 8 bases lay in between. The CDR3 runs 14 residues. The chain's CDR3 is CASSDQGLNTEAFF. CDR3 bases: TGTGCCAGCAGTGATCAGGGACTGAACACTGAAGCTTTCTTT.

This rearrangement joins TRBV6-5 to TRBJ1-6; 7 bases match TRBD1. The trim removed 6 bases at V and 8 bases at J, leaving 1 base unmatched. The CDR3 extends over 12 amino acids. The germline CDR1 and CDR2 sequences are MNHEY and SVGAGI. CDR3 sequence reads: CASRQGDSPLHF. The DNA of the CDR3 is TGTGCCAGCAGGCAGGGGGATTCACCCCTCCACTTT.

The chain recombines TRBV27 with TRBJ1-1; 8 nucleotides line up with TRBD1. The CDR3 has 15 amino acids. The V gene end was trimmed by 5 bases and the J gene end by 3 bases; junction bases not matched to a gene: 8. Germline CDR1 MNHEY, CDR2 SMNVEV (reference sequence). This CDR3 reads CASSERQGSYTEAFF. The CDR3 nucleotides are TGTGCCAGCAGTGAACGACAGGGGAGTTACACTGAAGCTTTCTTT.

The V gene is TRBV28, the J gene TRBJ2-5; TRBD2 aligns across 7 bases. V gave up 10 bases and J gave up 5 bases; unmatched junction bases: 10. The length of the CDR3 is 13 residues. CDR1 is MDHEN and CDR2 is SYDVKM in the germline V gene. CDR3 residues: CATQGEGWETQYF. CDR3 coding DNA: TGTGCCACTCAAGGGGAGGGATGGGAGACCCAGTACTTC.

This clone has just one count. The rearrangement joins TRBV2 to TRBJ1-6; no reliable D call. There are 13 residues in the CDR3. V was pared by 4 bases and J by 7 bases, with 8 bases between. Per the germline V gene, CDR1 is SNHLY and CDR2 is FYNNEI. Here the CDR3 reads CASSAKRNSPLHF. The CDR3 nucleotides read TGTGCCAGCAGTGCGAAGCGGAATTCACCCCTCCACTTT.

The chain combines TRBV7-4 with TRBJ2-7; 13 bases agree with TRBD2. V was pared by 5 bases and J by 5 bases, with 3 bases of the junction left unmatched. CDR1 is SGHVT and CDR2 is SQSDAQ in the germline V gene. This CDR3 comprises 14 residues. The CDR3 DNA is TGTGCCAGCAGCGGACTAGCGGGAGAGGACGAGCAGTACGTC. This encodes CASSGLAGEDEQYV.